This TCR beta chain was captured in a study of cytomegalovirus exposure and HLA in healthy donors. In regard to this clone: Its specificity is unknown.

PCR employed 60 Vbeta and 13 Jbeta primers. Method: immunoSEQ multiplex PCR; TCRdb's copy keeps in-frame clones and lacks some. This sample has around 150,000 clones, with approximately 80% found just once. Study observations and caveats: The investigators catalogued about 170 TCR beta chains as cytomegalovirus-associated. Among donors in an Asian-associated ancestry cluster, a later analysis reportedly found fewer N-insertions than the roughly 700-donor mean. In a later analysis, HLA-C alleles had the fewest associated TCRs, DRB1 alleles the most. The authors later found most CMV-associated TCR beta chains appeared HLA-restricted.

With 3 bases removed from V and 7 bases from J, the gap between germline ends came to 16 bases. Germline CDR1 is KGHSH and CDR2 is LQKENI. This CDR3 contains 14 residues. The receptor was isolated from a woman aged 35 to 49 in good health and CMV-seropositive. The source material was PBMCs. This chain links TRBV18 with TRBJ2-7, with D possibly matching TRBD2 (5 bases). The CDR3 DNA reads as TGTGCCAGCTCACCTCTCCGTTCGGAGCGGGAGCAGTACTTC. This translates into CASSPLRSEREQYF.